The 5 T cell receptor beta chains given below trace back to one sample, sequenced in a study of cytomegalovirus exposure and HLA in healthy donors. Vbeta (60) and Jbeta (13) primers were used in the PCR. Sequencing was performed with immunoSEQ multiplex PCR; in TCRdb, only in-frame clones are kept and a portion is missing. The sample has nearly 110,000 clones; roughly 76% are singletons. Specimen: PBMCs. The receptors here all came from a man aged 18 to 29 in good health and CMV-seronegative.

The chain combines TRBV18 with TRBJ1-1; D is uncertain. The ends were cut back, 7 bases at V and 1 base at J, with 13 bases in the middle. CDR3 length: 14 residues. Germline CDR1 KGHSH, CDR2 LQKENI. The CDR3 region has the DNA TGTGCCAGCTTACAAAAAGAGGGGAACACTGAAGCTTTCTTT. It yields the protein CASLQKEGNTEAFF.

This chain links TRBV5-1 with TRBJ2-1; 10 nucleotides align to TRBD2. J gave up 2 bases and V 4 bases, and 9 bases lay outside the gene matches. Germline loops: CDR1 SGHRS, CDR2 YFSETQ. The CDR3 covers 17 residues. The CDR3 here is CASSPGLAVLPYNEQFF. CDR3 DNA sequence: TGCGCCAGCAGCCCTGGACTAGCGGTGCTTCCCTACAATGAGCAGTTCTTC.

In the case of this clone: One end of the junction fails to match germline, which may point to a read error. CDR3 coding DNA: TGTTCCAGCAGCTTGGGAGCTGAAAAACTGTTTTTT. Protein: CSSSLGAEKLFF. This rearrangement joins TRBV7-9 to TRBJ1-4; D is uncertain. The CDR3 covers 12 residues. CDR1 SEHNR and CDR2 FQNEAQ come from the germline V gene (reference sequence).

The rearrangement uses TRBV7-9 and TRBJ2-3; D might be TRBD1 (6 bases). Germline V gives CDR1 SEHNR, CDR2 FQNEAQ (reference sequence). Trimming cost V 4 bases and J 9 bases, with 14 bases left between them. The CDR3 totals 13 residues. The CDR3 DNA reads as TGTGCCAGCAGCTCGACAGGTTCGGGGACGCAGTATTTT. This codes for CASSSTGSGTQYF.

This clone turned up a few times. The DNA for the CDR3 is TGCAGCGTTGGGGAGGGGATGAGCAATCAGCCCCAGCATTTT. As protein: CSVGEGMSNQPQHF. The chain has TRBV29-1 and TRBJ1-5, with a tentative D call TRBD1 (5 bases). Germline V gene sequence: CDR1 SQVTM, CDR2 ANQGSEA. The CDR3 sequence is 14 residues long. Trimming left V 4 bases short and J 1 base short, with 11 bases between.